These T cell receptor beta chains were read from a single sample in a study of T-cell reconstitution after alpha-beta-depleted transplantation in children. TCRdb called the PCR reads again in MiXCR, with one record for every CDR3 protein. The data contain 610,000 or so distinct CDR3 sequences, 27% of them singletons. The sequenced sample was PBMCs, obtained before TCRalphabeta/CD19-depleted stem cell transplant. These receptors originate from a boy younger than two with Wiskott-Aldrich syndrome, due to receive a stem cell transplant. The CDR3 runs from the conserved cysteine through the conserved F or W. Each record gives: D gene, clone size, J gene, V gene, CDR3 DNA, CDR3 protein. D genes are given only for firm matches. Rows give clone size only sometimes, using once, few, many, or a class for an expanded clone.

D: TRBD1; size: .; J: TRBJ2-1; V: TRBV11-2; DNA: TGTGCCAGCTGTCCAGGGACAGGGATTATGTCCCCATACAATGAGCAGTTCTTC; CDR3: CASCPGTGIMSPYNEQFF
D: .; size: few; J: TRBJ1-3; V: TRBV12-3/TRBV12-4; DNA: TGTGCCAGCAGTTTACGGGACTCTGGAAACACCATATATTTT; CDR3: CASSLRDSGNTIYF
D: .; size: few; J: TRBJ2-5; V: TRBV29-1; DNA: TGCAGCATTGGATCTTCAGGAGATCACCAAGAGACCCAGTACTTC; CDR3: CSIGSSGDHQETQYF
D: .; size: few; J: TRBJ2-6; V: TRBV5-1; DNA: TGCGCCAGCAGCTTGGTGACCCTCACTGGGGCCAACGTCCTGACTTTC; CDR3: CASSLVTLTGANVLTF
D: .; size: few; J: TRBJ2-4; V: TRBV5-1; DNA: TGCGCCAGCAGCTTGACTAACGACATTCAGTACTTC; CDR3: CASSLTNDIQYF
D: .; size: few; J: TRBJ2-1; V: TRBV27; DNA: TGTGCCAGCAGTTTCCAACTATCCCAGTCCTACAATGAGCAGTTCTTC; CDR3: CASSFQLSQSYNEQFF
D: TRBD1; size: .; J: TRBJ2-2; V: TRBV29-1; DNA: TGCAGCGTTAAATCGACAGGGGGCGCCGCCGGGGAGCTGTTTTTT; CDR3: CSVKSTGGAAGELFF
D: .; size: few; J: TRBJ2-7; V: TRBV7-7; DNA: TGTGCCATACTAAGGGACGGGGTCATCTACGAGCAGTACTTC; CDR3: CAILRDGVIYEQYF
D: .; size: many; J: TRBJ2-1; V: TRBV10-3; DNA: TGTGCCATCAGTTCCGGTTCAGACGGGGGCAATGAGCAGTTCTTC; CDR3: CAISSGSDGGNEQFF
D: TRBD1; size: .; J: TRBJ2-3; V: TRBV29-1; DNA: TGCAGCGTTGACAGGGGGCTTAGCACAGATACGCAGTATTTT; CDR3: CSVDRGLSTDTQYF
D: .; size: few; J: TRBJ2-7; V: TRBV7-2; DNA: TGTGCCAGCAGCTTACGAGCGAGTTTAGACTACGAGCAGTACTTC; CDR3: CASSLRASLDYEQYF
D: TRBD1; size: .; J: TRBJ2-6; V: TRBV12-3/TRBV12-4; DNA: TGTGCCAGCAGCACAACAGGGGTTGGGGCCAACGTCCTGACTTTC; CDR3: CASSTTGVGANVLTF
D: .; size: few; J: TRBJ2-1; V: TRBV4-1; DNA: TGCGCCAGCAGTCTTATAGCTGGTTACAATGAGCAGTTCTTC; CDR3: CASSLIAGYNEQFF
D: .; size: many; J: TRBJ2-3; V: TRBV5-1; DNA: TGTGCCAGCAGTTTTGACGGTAGCACAGATACGCAGTATTTT; CDR3: CASSFDGSTDTQYF
D: .; size: few; J: TRBJ2-1; V: TRBV5-4; DNA: TGTGCCAGCAGCCCTCAGGGCAGGGGAGACAATGAGCAGTTCTTC; CDR3: CASSPQGRGDNEQFF
D: TRBD1; size: .; J: TRBJ1-3; V: TRBV10-3; DNA: TGTGCCATCAGTGGACAGGGTACTGGAAACACCATATATTTT; CDR3: CAISGQGTGNTIYF
D: TRBD1; size: .; J: TRBJ1-5; V: TRBV20-1; DNA: TGCAGTGCTGAGGACAGGGGGGATCCCCGGGGTCAGCCCCAGCATTTT; CDR3: CSAEDRGDPRGQPQHF
D: .; size: .; J: TRBJ2-3; V: TRBV10-3; DNA: TGTGCCATCAGTGAGTCCCCGGAGGGTACGCAGTATTTT; CDR3: CAISESPEGTQYF
D: .; size: few; J: TRBJ2-7; V: TRBV20-1; DNA: TGCAGTGCTAGTGTACAGTTCTACGAGCAGTACTTC; CDR3: CSASVQFYEQYF
D: TRBD2; size: few; J: TRBJ2-1; V: TRBV20-1; DNA: TGCAGTGCTAGCCGACTAGCGGGAGTTTTCAATGAGCAGTTCTTC; CDR3: CSASRLAGVFNEQFF
D: .; size: .; J: TRBJ2-1; V: TRBV21-1; DNA: TGTGCCAGCAGCAAAATTTGGACACAACGGGGGTTCTTC; CDR3: CASSKIWTQRGFF
D: .; size: .; J: TRBJ2-1; V: TRBV12-3/TRBV12-4; DNA: TGTGCCAGCAGTTTAGCGCGTGGGAGCTGGAGTCGCGATGAGCAGTTCTTC; CDR3: CASSLARGSWSRDEQFF
D: TRBD1; size: few; J: TRBJ1-1; V: TRBV20-1; DNA: TGCAGTGCTAGTGGGGGACAGGGACACACTGAAGCTTTCTTT; CDR3: CSASGGQGHTEAFF
D: .; size: .; J: TRBJ1-1; V: TRBV5-1; DNA: TGCGCCAGCAGCTTGGTACCTCGCACTGAAGCTTTCTTT; CDR3: CASSLVPRTEAFF
D: TRBD2; size: .; J: TRBJ2-2; V: TRBV9; DNA: TGTGCCAGCAGCGTACAGGGACTAACCGGGGAGCTGTTTTTT; CDR3: CASSVQGLTGELFF
D: TRBD1; size: .; J: TRBJ1-1; V: TRBV14; DNA: TGTGCCAGCAGCCAACCCGGACAGGGCGTGAACACTGAAGCTTTCTTT; CDR3: CASSQPGQGVNTEAFF
D: .; size: few; J: TRBJ1-5; V: TRBV28; DNA: TGTGCCAGCAGTCTCGGGGGGATAGGTCAGCCCCAGCATTTT; CDR3: CASSLGGIGQPQHF